This T cell receptor beta chain was retrieved from a study of OX40 agonist ivuxolimab in advanced cancers. Findings of the study overall: Expanded clones were, on average, more numerous in CD8+ T cells than in CD4+.

Germline CDR1 is DFQATT and CDR2 is SNEGSKA (reference sequence). The length of the CDR3 is 11 residues. Deletions cut 5 bases from V and 5 bases from J, with 10 bases between. At cycle 4 day 1, cycle 7 day 1, and baseline, blood was sampled. The assay was immunoSEQ multiplex PCR, and TCRdb's table has in-frame clones only and misses some. The table shows around 80,000 clones, with approximately 90% occurring only once. This clone is a singleton in its sample. The antigen is undetermined. This TCR derives from an adult with an advanced solid tumor such as melanoma, head and neck, liver or kidney cancer. The V gene is TRBV20-1, the J gene TRBJ2-7, with D possibly being TRBD1 (6 bases). The material was CD4+ or CD8+ T cells sorted from blood, obtained in a trial of the OX40 agonist ivuxolimab. CDR3 region: CSAHDRHEQYF. In DNA form, the CDR3 reads TGCAGTGCTCACGACAGGCACGAGCAGTACTTC.